Shown below are 17 T cell receptor beta chains from a single sample sequenced in a study of OX40 agonist ivuxolimab in advanced cancers. Libraries were made using the immunoSEQ multiplex PCR assay. Entries here come from immuneACCESS through TCRdb and include only in-frame sequences with V and J called. Some clones fail to appear in such tables; in the studies checked, an unresolved V gene covers under half of the shortfall, and the cause of the remainder is unknown. The sample table shows 65,000 to 75,000 clones, and roughly 80% are seen once. About 7% of the sample comes from the top ten. The sample here was CD4+ or CD8+ T cells sorted from blood, taken in a trial of the OX40 agonist ivuxolimab. Every receptor here comes from an adult with an advanced solid tumor such as melanoma, head and neck, liver or kidney cancer.

This chain links TRBV27 with TRBJ2-3, with D unclear. This CDR3 comprises 14 residues. Germline-derived CDR1 and CDR2 are MNHEY and SMNVEV (reference sequence). V was trimmed by 2 bases and J by 1 base, leaving 7 bases between them. CDR3 sequence reads: CASSLGSGTDTQYF. In DNA form, the CDR3 reads TGTGCCAGCAGTTTAGGGTCTGGCACAGATACGCAGTATTTT.

The chain employs TRBV5-1 and TRBJ2-3; 8 nucleotides align to TRBD2. V shed 5 bases, J shed 4 bases, and the junction held 6 bases outside the gene matches. Germline lookup yields CDR1 SGHRS and CDR2 YFSETQ. This CDR3 has 14 residues. The CDR3 loop is CASSKMREADTQYF. CDR3 bases: TGCGCCAGCAGTAAGATGCGGGAGGCAGATACGCAGTATTTT.

The chain links TRBV7-2 to TRBJ2-1; 16 bases are shared with TRBD2. CDR3 length: 21 amino acids. V lost 0 bases to trimming and J lost 0 bases; unmatched junction nucleotides: 8. Germline lookup yields CDR1 SGHTA and CDR2 FQGNSA. The CDR3 protein is CASSLAAGTSGGAGSYNEQFF. CDR3 DNA sequence: TGTGCCAGCAGCTTAGCGGCCGGGACTAGCGGGGGGGCGGGCTCCTACAATGAGCAGTTCTTC.

The rearrangement joins TRBV6-1 to TRBJ2-5, with 11 bases matching TRBD1. The CDR3 is 18 residues long. Germline V gene lookup returns CDR1 MNHNS and CDR2 SASEGT. V lost 4 bases, J lost 2 bases, and 12 bases stayed unmatched. The CDR3 sequence: CASSVGQGASSGQETQYF. In DNA, the CDR3 is TGTGCCAGCAGTGTAGGACAGGGGGCATCTAGCGGACAAGAGACCCAGTACTTC.

CDR3: CASSRDRAGGYTF. DNA for the CDR3: TGTGCCAGCAGTCGGGACAGGGCGGGTGGCTACACCTTC. This sequence joins TRBV27 and TRBJ1-2; 9 bases agree with TRBD1. Germline V gene data show CDR1 as MNHEY and CDR2 as SMNVEV (reference sequence). V dropped 5 bases and J dropped 7; count of bases not matched to a gene: 5. This CDR3 comprises 13 residues.

The chain couples TRBV4-3 to TRBJ2-1; D perhaps matches TRBD2 (5 bases). The CDR3 consists of 14 residues. Germline CDR1 is LGHNA and CDR2 is YSLEER. The V end lost 4 bases, the J end lost 6 bases, and 13 bases lay between the germline ends. In DNA, the CDR3 is TGCGCCAGCAGCCCCAGCTACGGGGTCAATGAGCAGTTCTTC. Translating gives CASSPSYGVNEQFF.

The chain recombines TRBV6-5 with TRBJ1-5, with D possibly TRBD1 on 6 matching bases. CDR1 MNHEY and CDR2 SVGAGI come from the germline V gene. The V end was cut by 5 bases, the J end by 4 bases, with 15 bases between. The CDR3 spans 15 residues. The CDR3 coding sequence is TGTGCCAGCAGTCACGGGATACAGGGAAATCAGCCCCAGCATTTT. It yields the protein CASSHGIQGNQPQHF.

This chain joins TRBV7-2 and TRBJ2-1; 10 nucleotides line up with TRBD2. In germline, CDR1 is SGHTA, CDR2 FQGNSA. CDR3 size: 16 residues. V lost 6 bases to trimming and J lost 0 bases; unmatched junction nucleotides: 5. The CDR3: CASRDASGSSYNEQFF. The CDR3 DNA is TGTGCCAGCAGAGACGCTAGCGGGAGCTCCTACAATGAGCAGTTCTTC.

The chain combines TRBV11-2 with TRBJ1-5; D is perhaps TRBD1 (5 bases). CDR1 SGHAT and CDR2 FQNNGV come from the germline V gene. The CDR3 length is 14 residues. V lost 3 bases and J 9 bases, leaving 15 bases between the germline ends. In nucleotides, the CDR3 is TGTGCCAGCAGCTTCTCCGGGGGGGAGGGGCCCCAGCATTTT. Amino acid sequence: CASSFSGGEGPQHF.

The V gene is TRBV18, the J gene TRBJ2-1; D remains unclear. The germline CDR1 and CDR2 sequences are KGHSH and LQKENI. The CDR3 runs to 14 residues. The V end was cut by 2 bases, the J end by 5 bases, with 10 bases between. Here the CDR3 reads CASSPSNLNNEQFF. CDR3 sequence (DNA): TGTGCCAGCTCACCAAGCAATTTAAACAATGAGCAGTTCTTC.

The CDR3: CASSPTVGRHEQFF. In DNA form, the CDR3 reads TGTGCCAGCAGCCCGACCGTAGGGAGGCATGAGCAGTTCTTC. The V and J genes are TRBV7-6 and TRBJ2-1; TRBD2 might be the D (6 bases). Trimming removed 5 bases at V and 8 bases at J, with 16 bases between. The CDR3 has 14 amino acids. Germline values: CDR1 SGHVS, CDR2 FNYEAQ.

This chain joins TRBV21-1 and TRBJ2-5; the table's TRBD2 call for D was not verified on the DNA. TRBV21-1 is tagged as a pseudogene. CDR3 length equals 15 residues. This chain's CDR3 is CASSGGTAHQETQYF. In DNA, the CDR3 is TGTGCCAGCAGCGGAGGGACTGCTCACCAAGAGACCCAGTACTTC.

The chain couples TRBV30 to TRBJ1-2; D unresolved. Germline V gene sequence: CDR1 GTSNPN, CDR2 SVGIG (reference sequence). V gave up 2 bases and J gave up 8 bases, with 12 bases separating them. The CDR3 runs to 12 residues. Here the CDR3 DNA reads TGTGCCTGGAGTACACCGGAGGGCGGCTACACCTTC. This translates into CAWSTPEGGYTF.

This chain joins TRBV7-3 and TRBJ2-5, with 7 bases fitting TRBD1. J lost 5 bases, V lost 5 bases, and 5 bases had no gene match. CDR3 length equals 13 residues. Looked up from germline, CDR1 is SGHTA and CDR2 is FQGTGA. The CDR3 sequence is CASSQARGETQYF. CDR3 DNA sequence: TGTGCCAGCAGCCAAGCCAGGGGGGAGACCCAGTACTTC.

This clone was seen a single time. V gene TRBV5-4 combines with J gene TRBJ2-7; TRBD2 matches 8 bases. Germline V gives CDR1 SGHNT, CDR2 YYREEE (reference sequence). CDR3 length: 15 residues. V gave up 0 bases and J gave up 2 bases; unmatched junction bases: 4. The CDR3: CASSLEIAGPYEQYF. The CDR3 nucleotides are TGTGCCAGCAGCTTGGAAATAGCGGGACCCTACGAGCAGTACTTC. The full variable domain, rest sourced from reference TRBV5-4 and TRBJ2-7, is ETGVTQSPTHLIKTRGQQVTLRCSSQSGHNTVSWYQQALGQGPQFIFQYYREEENGRGNFPPRFSGLQFPNYSSELNVNALELDDSALYLCASSLEIAGPYEQYFGPGTRLTVT.

V is TRBV7-8 and J is TRBJ2-7, with D possibly TRBD1 on 6 matching bases. CDR1 and CDR2 from the germline V gene are SGHVS and FQNEAQ. This CDR3 region has 15 residues. Trimming pared 3 bases from V and 5 bases from J, leaving 17 bases between. The CDR3 here is CASSFEAGAWDEQYF. For the CDR3, the DNA is TGTGCCAGCAGCTTCGAGGCAGGGGCTTGGGACGAGCAGTACTTC. Together with reference TRBV7-8 and TRBJ2-7, the CDR3 gives the full variable domain: GAGVSQSPRYKVAKRGQDVALRCDPISGHVSLFWYQQALGQGPEFLTYFQNEAQLDKSGLPSDRFFAERPEGSVSTLKIQRTQQEDSAVYLCASSFEAGAWDEQYFGPGTRLTVT.

Of note for this clone: One junction end disagrees with the germline gene, perhaps due to a read error. The genes are TRBV2 and TRBJ2-3; 10 bases fit TRBD2. This CDR3 is built from 13 residues. Germline V gene data show CDR1 as SNHLY and CDR2 as FYNNEI. This chain's CDR3 is CAGSTSGEGTQYF. DNA of the CDR3: TGTGCCGGCAGTACTAGCGGGGAGGGGACGCAGTATTTT. The complete variable domain, with remaining parts taken from reference TRBV2 and TRBJ2-3, reads EPEVTQTPSHQVTQMGQEVILRCVPISNHLYFYWYRQILGQKVEFLVSFYNNEISEKSEIFDDQFSVERPDGSNFTLKIRSTKLEDSAMYFCAGSTSGEGTQYFGPGTRLTVL.